The 21 T cell receptor beta chains below all came from one sample that was sequenced in a study of blood T cells in healthy people across ages. The authors ran a second PCR of roughly 7 to 11 cycles using a sample-barcoded 5' primer and a J-beta primer mix. MiXCR, run by TCRdb on the 5' RACE reads, gives a single entry per CDR3 protein. The sample includes about 650,000 distinct CDR3 sequences, more than 45% of them seen just once. Sequenced sample: blood. The receptors were gathered from a woman over 75 in good health.

In the case of this clonotype: At one of its ends the junction is not consistent with the germline gene, which may arise from a read error. This rearrangement joins TRBV7-2 to TRBJ2-3; D perhaps matches TRBD1 (5 bases). Germline lookup yields CDR1 SGHTA and CDR2 FQGNSA. The CDR3 totals 14 residues. This CDR3 reads CVSSLARGLDTQYF. CDR3 sequence (DNA): TGTGTCAGCAGCTTAGCTAGGGGATTAGATACGCAGTATTTT.

The rearrangement uses TRBV10-3 and TRBJ2-5, with TRBD2 matching 8 bases. Trimming at V came to 9 bases and at J to 4 bases, leaving 4 bases not matched to a gene. Germline V lookup: CDR1 ENHRY, CDR2 SYGVKD. This CDR3 is 12 amino acids long. CDR3 in amino acids: CAIAGVGETQYF. The CDR3 DNA follows: TGTGCCATAGCGGGGGTTGGAGAGACCCAGTACTTC.

V is TRBV15 and J is TRBJ1-5, with D tentatively TRBD1 (6 bases). V was pared by 4 bases and J by 3 bases, with 13 bases between. There are 15 residues in the CDR3. The V gene's germline CDR1 is LNHNV and CDR2 YYDKDF (reference sequence). This chain's CDR3 is CATSIGGQLNQPQHF. The DNA for the CDR3 is TGTGCCACCAGCATAGGAGGACAGCTCAATCAGCCCCAGCATTTT.

This chain joins TRBV9 and TRBJ2-3, with 7 nucleotides matching TRBD1. CDR1 and CDR2 (germline): SGDLS, YYNGEE. This CDR3 comprises 16 residues. After removal of 2 bases from V and 1 base from J, the junction contained 7 bases not matched to a gene. CDR3 region: CASSVDRARGTDTQYF. DNA for the CDR3: TGTGCCAGCAGCGTTGACAGGGCCCGTGGCACAGATACGCAGTATTTT. The full variable domain, completed using reference TRBV9 and TRBJ2-3, is DSGVTQTPKHLITATGQRVTLRCSPRSGDLSVYWYQQSLDQGLQFLIQYYNGEERAKGNILERFSAQQFPDLHSELNLSSLELGDSALYFCASSVDRARGTDTQYFGPGTRLTVL.

This clonotype occurred a few times. The chain recombines TRBV20-1 with TRBJ1-5; D is undetermined. CDR1 and CDR2 from the germline V gene are DFQATT and SNEGSKA (reference sequence). There are 12 residues in the CDR3. The V and J ends lost 4 bases and 6 bases respectively, with 10 bases between them. This CDR3 reads CSATRVGQPQHF. The CDR3 DNA sequence: TGCAGTGCTACGAGGGTAGGTCAGCCCCAGCATTTT.

CDR3 bases: TGTGCCAGCAGTCAGACAGGGCGAGGCTACACCTTC. This codes for CASSQTGRGYTF. The chain links TRBV28 to TRBJ1-2; TRBD1 matches 7 bases. The CDR3 has 12 residues. V lost 5 bases to trimming and J lost 8 bases; unmatched junction nucleotides: 5. Germline-derived CDR1 and CDR2 are MDHEN and SYDVKM.

This clonotype appeared a few times. The chain has TRBV7-9 and TRBJ2-1; no firm D call. The V end was cut by 1 base, the J end by 9 bases, with 7 bases between. This CDR3 comprises 12 residues. The germline CDR1 and CDR2 sequences are SEHNR and FQNEAQ (reference sequence). The CDR3 loop is CASSLGVSEQFF. In DNA form, the CDR3 reads TGTGCCAGCAGCTTAGGGGTGAGTGAGCAGTTCTTC.

The genes are TRBV2 and TRBJ2-1, with D uncertain. Germline CDR1 SNHLY, CDR2 FYNNEI. V was shortened by 3 bases and J by 12 bases, with 9 bases between the two germline ends. CDR3 length: 11 amino acids. The CDR3 bases are TGTGCCAGCAGTGACCTAGGGTCGCAGTTCTTC. This gives the protein CASSDLGSQFF. The whole variable domain, filled in from reference TRBV2 and TRBJ2-1, reads EPEVTQTPSHQVTQMGQEVILRCVPISNHLYFYWYRQILGQKVEFLVSFYNNEISEKSEIFDDQFSVERPDGSNFTLKIRSTKLEDSAMYFCASSDLGSQFFGPGTRLTVL.

The chain joins TRBV3-1 to TRBJ2-3; 13 bases are shared with TRBD2. The ends lost 3 bases at V and 3 bases at J; junction bases unmatched: 0. Germline V lookup: CDR1 LGHDT, CDR2 YNNKEL (reference sequence). CDR3 length: 15 amino acids. The CDR3 sequence: CASSQGLAGTDTQYF. As DNA, the CDR3 is TGTGCCAGCAGCCAGGGACTAGCGGGGACAGATACGCAGTATTTT.

V and J are TRBV12-3 or TRBV12-4 and TRBJ1-2, with TRBD1 as a possible D gene (5 bases). The CDR3 totals 14 residues. V lost 1 base and J lost 4, with 10 bases in between. The CDR3 DNA is TGTGCCAGCAGTTTAGTTGCCACAGGCTATGGCTACACCTTC. Translation: CASSLVATGYGYTF.

Many counts were recorded for this clonotype. This rearrangement joins TRBV29-1 to TRBJ1-2; the D gene is possibly TRBD1 (5 bases). The CDR3 has 12 amino acids. The germline V and J ends were trimmed by 3 bases and 4 bases, with 9 bases remaining between them. CDR1 SQVTM and CDR2 ANQGSEA come from the germline V gene. DNA of the CDR3: TGCAGCGTTGACCAGGGTAGCTATGGCTACACCTTC. Encoded protein: CSVDQGSYGYTF.

This clonotype occurred a few times. This chain uses TRBV5-4 with TRBJ2-1; the match to TRBD2 covers 8 bases. Trimming at V came to 4 bases and at J to 3 bases, leaving 6 bases not matched to a gene. Germline-derived CDR1 and CDR2 are SGHNT and YYREEE (reference sequence). This CDR3 has 15 amino acids. The CDR3 loop reads CASSAAGGFYNEQFF. In DNA, the CDR3 is TGTGCCAGCAGCGCTGCGGGGGGCTTCTACAATGAGCAGTTCTTC. The full variable domain, rest sourced from reference TRBV5-4 and TRBJ2-1, is ETGVTQSPTHLIKTRGQQVTLRCSSQSGHNTVSWYQQALGQGPQFIFQYYREEENGRGNFPPRFSGLQFPNYSSELNVNALELDDSALYLCASSAAGGFYNEQFFGPGTRLTVL.

The chain joins TRBV20-1 to TRBJ2-2; D is possibly TRBD1 or TRBD2 (5 bases each). V lost 3 bases to trimming and J lost 6 bases, with 8 bases between them. Germline V gene data show CDR1 as DFQATT and CDR2 as SNEGSKA (reference sequence). The CDR3 is 12 residues long. In DNA form, the CDR3 reads TGCAGTGCTAGCACGGGGCCCGGGGAGCTGTTTTTT. Translation: CSASTGPGELFF.

The V and J genes are TRBV12-3 or TRBV12-4 and TRBJ2-7, with 9 positions matching TRBD1. The CDR3 consists of 14 residues. V gave up 4 bases and J gave up 7 bases; unmatched junction bases: 8. This chain's CDR3 is CASSYAGTGREQYF. CDR3 bases: TGTGCCAGCAGTTACGCCGGGACAGGGAGGGAGCAGTACTTC.

As concerns this clonotype: This may come from a read error, since a much larger clone is one base off. The V and J genes are TRBV4-2 and TRBJ2-1, with D maybe TRBD2 (6 bases). The J call may be mistaken, given a closer DNA end match to TRBJ2-7. Germline lookup yields CDR1 LGHNA and CDR2 YNFKEQ. This CDR3 is built from 13 residues. CDR3 nucleotides: TGTGCCAGCAAACTAGCAGCCTACAATGAGCAGTACTTC. Translation gives CASKLAAYNEQYF.

The rearrangement links TRBV11-2 to TRBJ1-6; D gene unclear. CDR1 is SGHAT, CDR2 FQNNGV, per germline. This CDR3 spans 16 amino acids. The germline V and J ends were trimmed by 2 bases and 0 bases, with 8 bases remaining between them. The CDR3 DNA follows: TGTGCCAGCAGCTTAAGCCGTCACTCCTATAATTCACCCCTCCACTTT. Translation: CASSLSRHSYNSPLHF. Drawing the rest from reference TRBV11-2 and TRBJ1-6, the complete variable domain is EAGVAQSPRYKIIEKRQSVAFWCNPISGHATLYWYQQILGQGPKLLIQFQNNGVVDDSQLPKDRFSAERLKGVDSTLKIQPAKLEDSAVYLCASSLSRHSYNSPLHFGNGTRLTVT.

V and J are TRBV6-5 and TRBJ2-3, with 8 bases matching TRBD1. This CDR3 comprises 16 residues. The V gene's germline CDR1 is MNHEY and CDR2 SVGAGI. After removal of 0 bases from V and 2 bases from J, the junction contained 4 bases not matched to a gene. Written as DNA, the CDR3 is TGTGCCAGCAGTTACTCTGCAGGGGGCTTCACAGATACGCAGTATTTT. This gives the protein CASSYSAGGFTDTQYF.

V usage is TRBV7-2 and J usage is TRBJ2-7; TRBD2 agrees at 12 bases. V was clipped by 5 bases and J by 2 bases; unmatched bases: 4. CDR1 and CDR2 (germline): SGHTA, FQGNSA. CDR3 length equals 15 residues. The CDR3 coding sequence is TGTGCCAGCAGCCTCTGGACTAGCGGGGCCTACGAGCAGTACTTC. As protein: CASSLWTSGAYEQYF.

The chain links TRBV5-6 to TRBJ2-7; D is uncertain. The CDR3 covers 14 residues. The germline V gene encodes CDR1 SGHDT and CDR2 YYEEEE. V was shortened by 5 bases and J by 0 bases, with 12 bases between the two germline ends. The CDR3 nucleotides are TGTGCCAGCAGTTCCAGTCGGTACTCCTACGAGCAGTACTTC. This codes for CASSSSRYSYEQYF.

This clonotype was seen a single time. Mismatch with germline at one junction end may stem from a read error. This chain connects TRBV29-1 to TRBJ2-1; TRBD2 is a possible D gene (7 bases). Germline-derived CDR1 and CDR2 are SQVTM and ANQGSEA. CDR3 length: 14 amino acids. The DNA of the CDR3 is TGCAGCGTCCGTCTGGGAGGGCAGGGGAATGGGCAGTTCTTC. Translation gives CSVRLGGQGNGQFF.

This clonotype appeared many times. J is TRBJ2-1 and V is TRBV9, with unresolved D. Trimming removed 2 bases from V and 5 bases from J, with 11 bases in between. In germline, CDR1 is SGDLS, CDR2 YYNGEE. The CDR3 contains 14 residues. The CDR3 bases are TGTGCCAGCAGCGTCGGGCAGGCTAACAATGAGCAGTTCTTC. This codes for CASSVGQANNEQFF. The whole variable domain, filled in from reference TRBV9 and TRBJ2-1, reads DSGVTQTPKHLITATGQRVTLRCSPRSGDLSVYWYQQSLDQGLQFLIQYYNGEERAKGNILERFSAQQFPDLHSELNLSSLELGDSALYFCASSVGQANNEQFFGPGTRLTVL.